The source of this T cell receptor beta chain is a study of CD8 T cells in ankylosing spondylitis. TCRdb reprocessed the 5' RACE reads via MiXCR and lists one record per CDR3 protein. Seen here are about 150,000 distinct CDR3 sequences, about 32% observed once, and the top ten hold 6%. Trimming at V came to 5 bases and at J to 4 bases, leaving 10 bases not matched to a gene. Germline-derived CDR1 and CDR2 are SEHNR and FQNEAQ (reference sequence). The CDR3 has 16 residues. In this sample, this clonotype turned up a few times. The origin of this receptor is a male donor with ankylosing spondylitis. The chain carries TRBV7-9 and TRBJ2-1; 8 bases match TRBD2. The sequenced sample was synovial fluid, either unsorted or a sorted T cell fraction (not recorded which). CDR3: CASSPTPSGHYNEQFF. As DNA, the CDR3 is TGTGCCAGCAGCCCTACACCTAGCGGGCATTACAATGAGCAGTTCTTC.